The present entry profiles one TCR beta chain with its context. Its specificity is unknown. Using immunoSEQ multiplex PCR, the repertoire was profiled, and TCRdb retains in-frame clones only, with some absent. The table records 50,000 to 70,000 clones, 85% to 90% of them present only once. Deletions cut 4 bases from V and 1 base from J, with 7 bases between. Germline V gene lookup returns CDR1 SGHTA and CDR2 FQGTGA. This CDR3 has 13 amino acids. This sample was included in a study of OX40 agonist ivuxolimab in advanced cancers. Broader study findings: There was clonal expansion of CD4+ and CD8+ blood T cells by week 6 at 0.1 to 3.0 mg/kg.

The source material was CD4+ or CD8+ T cells sorted from blood, sampled in a trial of the OX40 agonist ivuxolimab. This clonotype originated in an adult with an advanced solid tumor such as melanoma, head and neck, liver or kidney cancer. This sequence joins TRBV7-3 and TRBJ2-5; TRBD2 might be the D (5 bases). The CDR3 nucleotides read TGTGCCAGCAGCTCCGGACTCCAAGAGACCCAGTACTTC. This encodes CASSSGLQETQYF.